Listed here are 30 T cell receptor beta chains from one sample, sequenced in a study of blood T cells in healthy people across ages. A second about 6 to 11 cycle PCR used barcoded and J-beta primers. TCRdb called the 5' RACE reads again in MiXCR, with one record for every CDR3 protein. The sample holds hundreds of thousands of distinct CDR3 sequences, around 49% seen once. Sequencing used blood. The receptors here all came from a woman aged 60-75 years in good health.

The chain is built from TRBV28 and TRBJ2-2; a weak D match, TRBD2 (6 bases). The CDR3 has 14 residues. Germline V CDR1 and CDR2: MDHEN, SYDVKM. The CDR3 region has the DNA TGTGCTTCTAAGGACTACCCGAACACCGGGGAGCTGTTTTTT. This sequence encodes CASKDYPNTGELFF.

V usage is TRBV9 and J usage is TRBJ2-5; 14 bases are a match to TRBD2. V lost 0 bases to trimming and J lost 0 bases; unmatched junction nucleotides: 7. CDR3 length: 19 residues. CDR1 and CDR2 from the germline V gene are SGDLS and YYNGEE. CDR3 region: CASSVDAGLAGDYQETQYF. CDR3 nucleotide sequence: TGTGCCAGCAGCGTAGATGCGGGACTAGCGGGAGATTACCAAGAGACCCAGTACTTC.

This rearrangement joins TRBV20-1 to TRBJ1-4; D remains ambiguous. The V end was cut by 0 bases, the J end by 14 bases, with 10 bases between. CDR1 and CDR2 from the germline V gene are DFQATT and SNEGSKA (reference sequence). This CDR3 is built from 11 residues. CDR3 amino acids: CSARDGNDLFF. The DNA for the CDR3 is TGCAGTGCTAGAGATGGGAATGATCTGTTTTTT.

The chain joins TRBV28 to TRBJ1-4; TRBD1 agrees at 9 bases. CDR1 is MDHEN, CDR2 SYDVKM, per germline. The CDR3 has 16 residues. J lost 2 bases, V lost 3 bases, and 4 bases had no gene match. The DNA for the CDR3 is TGTGCCAGCAGTTTGCCCGGGACAGGGACTAATGAAAAACTGTTTTTT. Its translation: CASSLPGTGTNEKLFF.

For this clonotype: The junction does not match germline at one end; this may be a read error. The V gene is TRBV29-1, the J gene TRBJ1-2; possibly TRBD1 for D (5 bases). CDR1 is SQVTM and CDR2 is ANQGSEA in the germline V gene. The CDR3 consists of 12 residues. The CDR3 nucleotides are TGCAGCGTGGAAGACAGCAGATATGGCTACACCTTC. Its protein is CSVEDSRYGYTF.

The chain couples TRBV20-1 to TRBJ2-1; D perhaps matches TRBD2 (6 bases). The CDR3 contains 15 residues. Germline values: CDR1 DFQATT, CDR2 SNEGSKA (reference sequence). Trimming took 1 base from V and 0 from J, leaving 10 bases between them. This chain's CDR3 is CSARALASSYNEQFF. The CDR3 DNA reads TGCAGTGCTAGAGCCCTAGCGTCCTCCTACAATGAGCAGTTCTTC.

The gene calls are TRBV24-1 and TRBJ1-1, with a possible D match to TRBD1 (5 bases). The CDR3 runs 13 residues. CDR1 is KGHDR, CDR2 SFDVKD, per germline. Trimming took 5 bases from V and 1 from J, leaving 7 bases between them. CDR3 sequence reads: CATSGGANTEAFF. The CDR3 DNA reads TGTGCCACCAGTGGTGGGGCGAACACTGAAGCTTTCTTT.

V and J are TRBV10-3 and TRBJ2-3; 9 positions agree with TRBD1. The CDR3 is made up of 13 amino acids. Unmatched junction bases numbered 5, after V lost 8 bases and J lost 5 bases. Germline-derived CDR1 and CDR2 are ENHRY and SYGVKD. CDR3 DNA sequence: TGTGCCATCGGACAGGGGCGGGGAGATACGCAGTATTTT. Translation: CAIGQGRGDTQYF.

This rearrangement joins TRBV7-2 to TRBJ2-5, with D maybe TRBD1 (6 bases). There are 15 residues in the CDR3. V dropped 0 bases and J dropped 5 bases, with 13 bases sitting between them. Germline values: CDR1 SGHTA, CDR2 FQGNSA. CDR3 in amino acids: CASSLALTGRETQYF. The DNA for the CDR3 is TGTGCCAGCAGCTTAGCCCTTACAGGGCGTGAGACCCAGTACTTC.

This chain connects TRBV7-9 to TRBJ2-3; a weak D match, TRBD2 (5 bases). The germline V gene encodes CDR1 SEHNR and CDR2 FQNEAQ (reference sequence). The V end lost 5 bases, the J end lost 4 bases, and 16 bases lay between the germline ends. This CDR3 is built from 15 residues. CDR3: CASSREISRADTQYF. For the CDR3, the DNA is TGTGCCAGCAGCCGCGAGATCTCGCGGGCAGATACGCAGTATTTT.

The rearrangement uses TRBV20-1 and TRBJ2-5; 8 bases are shared with TRBD2. CDR1 is DFQATT, CDR2 SNEGSKA, per germline (reference sequence). J lost 4 bases, V lost 6 bases, and 4 bases had no gene match. The CDR3 spans 12 residues. The DNA for the CDR3 is TGCAGTGCCAATGGACTAGCAGAGACCCAGTACTTC. This encodes CSANGLAETQYF.

V gene TRBV29-1 combines with J gene TRBJ2-2; 9 bases agree with TRBD1. This CDR3 contains 18 residues. The V segment lost 1 base and the J segment 7 bases; nucleotides outside the gene matches: 16. Germline V CDR1 and CDR2: SQVTM, ANQGSEA. The CDR3 DNA follows: TGCAGCGTTGAAGCTGGCACGGGACAGGGAGTGGTGCACGGGGAGCTGTTTTTT. The encoded protein is CSVEAGTGQGVVHGELFF.

This clonotype appeared once. The V call is TRBV4-2, the J call TRBJ2-7, with D perhaps being TRBD1 or TRBD2 (5 bases each). Germline CDR1 LGHNA, CDR2 YNFKEQ. Trimming took off 1 base at V and 2 bases at J, with 15 bases between the two ends. The CDR3 extends over 16 amino acids. Here the CDR3 reads CASSQVIRDPAYEQYF. In nucleotides, the CDR3 is TGTGCCAGCAGCCAAGTGATCCGGGACCCGGCCTACGAGCAGTACTTC.

This clonotype turned up a few times. The chain carries TRBV6-2 or TRBV6-3 and TRBJ2-7, with a possible D match to TRBD1 (5 bases). The V end was cut by 5 bases, the J end by 0 bases, with 20 bases between. The CDR3 has 17 amino acids. Germline CDR1 MNHEY, CDR2 SVGEGT. CDR3 sequence reads: CASSPYPDNNISYEQYF. DNA for the CDR3: TGTGCCAGCAGTCCCTACCCGGACAACAACATCTCCTACGAGCAGTACTTC.

The V and J genes are TRBV7-2 and TRBJ1-2; 7 positions agree with TRBD1. This CDR3 region has 14 residues. The germline V gene encodes CDR1 SGHTA and CDR2 FQGNSA. Trimming at V came to 5 bases and at J to 5 bases, leaving 8 bases not matched to a gene. Here the CDR3 DNA reads TGTGCCAGCAGCGCCCGACAGGGAAGATATGGCTACACCTTC. Protein: CASSARQGRYGYTF.

This chain's CDR3 is CASSHRRQRETQYF. In nucleotides, the CDR3 is TGTGCCAGCAGCCACCGCAGACAGAGGGAGACCCAGTACTTC. The chain uses TRBV14 and TRBJ2-5, with D tentatively TRBD1 (5 bases). Trimming pared 3 bases from V and 5 bases from J, leaving 13 bases between. CDR3 length equals 14 residues. Germline CDR1 reads SGHDN; CDR2 reads FVKESK.

The J gene is TRBJ2-5, the V gene TRBV20-1, with TRBD2 matching 9 bases. Trimming removed 2 bases from V and 5 bases from J; junction bases left unmatched: 6. There are 14 residues in the CDR3. CDR1 is DFQATT and CDR2 is SNEGSKA in the germline V gene (reference sequence). Here the CDR3 reads CSARIAGERETQYF. The DNA for the CDR3 is TGCAGTGCTAGAATAGCGGGAGAACGTGAGACCCAGTACTTC.

The chain is built from TRBV5-1 and TRBJ2-7, with no clear D. V was trimmed by 5 bases and J by 1 base, leaving 13 bases between them. The CDR3 loop spans 14 amino acids. The germline CDR1 and CDR2 sequences are SGHRS and YFSETQ. The CDR3 here is CASRSPAQSYEQYF. DNA for the CDR3: TGCGCCAGCAGATCCCCGGCCCAGTCCTACGAGCAGTACTTC.

This clonotype came up once. In DNA form, the CDR3 reads TGCAGTGCTACTCCGGGACTAGCGATCCCCAATGAGCAGTACTTC. Its protein is CSATPGLAIPNEQYF. This chain joins TRBV20-1 and TRBJ2-5; TRBD2 agrees at 10 bases. In germline, CDR1 is DFQATT, CDR2 SNEGSKA (reference sequence). The CDR3 has 15 amino acids. The V gene end was trimmed by 4 bases and the J gene end by 11 bases; junction bases not matched to a gene: 16.

The chain couples TRBV5-1 to TRBJ2-4; TRBD2 agrees at 7 bases. The CDR3 extends over 15 amino acids. The V gene's germline CDR1 is SGHRS and CDR2 YFSETQ. Unmatched junction bases numbered 6, after V lost 3 bases and J lost 3 bases. This CDR3 is CASSSGREGKNIQYF. The CDR3 DNA is TGCGCCAGCAGCTCGGGCAGGGAGGGCAAAAACATTCAGTACTTC. The full variable domain, its missing parts supplied by reference TRBV5-1 and TRBJ2-4, is KAGVTQTPRYLIKTRGQQVTLSCSPISGHRSVSWYQQTPGQGLQFLFEYFSETQRNKGNFPGRFSGRQFSNSRSEMNVSTLELGDSALYLCASSSGREGKNIQYFGAGTRLSVL.

This clonotype was seen more than once but under ten times. The CDR3 reads CSARRALYEQYF. Here the CDR3 DNA reads TGCAGTGCCCGCCGCGCGCTCTACGAGCAGTACTTC. The V and J genes are TRBV20-1 and TRBJ2-7; D is uncertain. This CDR3 spans 12 amino acids. Between the trimmed V and J ends, which lost 6 bases and 3 bases, there was a span of 12 bases. From germline, CDR1 is DFQATT and CDR2 SNEGSKA (reference sequence).

This clonotype was detected a few times. CDR3 sequence (DNA): TGCAGCGTTTGGGACAGAAGTGGGCAGTTCTTC. Its protein is CSVWDRSGQFF. This rearrangement joins TRBV29-1 to TRBJ2-1; 7 bases match TRBD1. Germline V gene data show CDR1 as SQVTM and CDR2 as ANQGSEA. J lost 12 bases, V lost 5 bases, and 7 bases had no gene match. The CDR3 is 11 residues long.

V usage is TRBV7-2 and J usage is TRBJ2-5, with 9 bases matching TRBD1. The V segment lost 5 bases and the J segment 5 bases; nucleotides outside the gene matches: 15. This CDR3 is built from 17 residues. The germline gives CDR1 SGHTA, CDR2 FQGNSA. The CDR3 is CASSPDLYRGRRETQYF. The DNA of the CDR3 is TGTGCCAGCAGCCCCGATCTTTACAGGGGGCGCCGGGAGACCCAGTACTTC.

CDR3 DNA sequence: TGCGCCAGCAGCCAAGAAGGGACTAGCCTCTTTCAGCTGTACTTC. Its protein product is CASSQEGTSLFQLYF. V is TRBV4-3 and J is TRBJ2-7; TRBD2 aligns across 9 bases. The CDR3 sequence is 15 residues long. After removal of 0 bases from V and 12 bases from J, the junction contained 12 bases not matched to a gene. The germline V gene has CDR1 LGHNA and CDR2 YSLEER.

This sequence joins TRBV5-6 and TRBJ1-1; D may be TRBD1 (6 bases). The V end was cut by 0 bases, the J end by 0 bases, with 12 bases between. The germline V gene has CDR1 SGHDT and CDR2 YYEEEE. The CDR3 has 16 residues. CDR3 amino acids: CASSLGAGVMNTEAFF. The CDR3 DNA reads as TGTGCCAGCAGCTTGGGGGCAGGGGTAATGAACACTGAAGCTTTCTTT.

The J gene is TRBJ2-1, the V gene TRBV15; 7 bases are shared with TRBD2. The CDR3 covers 15 residues. CDR1 and CDR2 (germline): LNHNV, YYDKDF (reference sequence). The ends lost 1 base at V and 6 bases at J; junction bases unmatched: 6. Here the CDR3 reads CATSRARLARNEQFF. The CDR3 DNA sequence: TGTGCCACCAGCAGAGCCAGACTAGCCCGCAATGAGCAGTTCTTC.

The chain links TRBV5-1 to TRBJ2-3; D remains unclear. This CDR3 has 11 residues. Per the germline V gene, CDR1 is SGHRS and CDR2 is YFSETQ. V was clipped by 7 bases and J by 2 bases, with 5 bases between them. This chain's CDR3 is CASGLTDTQYF. In DNA, the CDR3 is TGCGCCAGCGGCCTCACAGATACGCAGTATTTT. Drawing the rest from reference TRBV5-1 and TRBJ2-3, the complete variable domain is KAGVTQTPRYLIKTRGQQVTLSCSPISGHRSVSWYQQTPGQGLQFLFEYFSETQRNKGNFPGRFSGRQFSNSRSEMNVSTLELGDSALYLCASGLTDTQYFGPGTRLTVL.

The chain links TRBV4-2 to TRBJ2-6, with D possibly matching TRBD2 (6 bases). CDR1 and CDR2 (germline): LGHNA, YNFKEQ. The CDR3 is 16 amino acids. Trimming shortened V by 0 bases and J by 3 bases, and 9 bases separated the two germline ends. The CDR3 DNA follows: TGTGCCAGCAGCCAAGAGGAGGGGTATGGGGCCAACGTCCTGACTTTC. This codes for CASSQEEGYGANVLTF.

This clonotype has more than one count but fewer than ten. The chain employs TRBV30 and TRBJ2-1, with D hard to call. The CDR3 is 11 amino acids. Germline-derived CDR1 and CDR2 are GTSNPN and SVGIG (reference sequence). V was trimmed by 0 bases and J by 6 bases, leaving 3 bases between them. The CDR3 bases are TGTGCCTGGAGTGTGCGCAATGAGCAGTTCTTC. Its protein product is CAWSVRNEQFF.

This chain links TRBV5-1 with TRBJ2-4; D may correspond to TRBD1 or TRBD2 (5 bases each). The DNA end favors TRBJ2-7, so the J call may be wrong. The CDR3 contains 15 residues. The germline V gene has CDR1 SGHRS and CDR2 YFSETQ. DNA of the CDR3: TGCGCCAGCAGGAGTGCAGGGAGAGCGAGTTACGAGCAGTACTTC. Translating gives CASRSAGRASYEQYF.